This T cell receptor beta chain was recorded in a study of cytomegalovirus exposure and HLA in healthy donors (dated by TCRdb to the late 2010s). At the level of the whole study: An earlier analysis of approximately 640 of the donors reported 250 to 300 Gb of sequence data and about 100 million unique TCR beta sequences from about 179 million T cells. About 310 gigabases of sequencing data and 80 million or so unique TCR sequences were included in an early release covering roughly 600 HLA-typed donors. Among the roughly 370 genotyped donors, about 85% belonged to the genetic ancestry cluster associated with self-reported Caucasian donors. The study aimed to test whether signatures of past pathogen exposure could be identified by cataloging public T cell receptors. The T cell repertoires of under 700 subjects were profiled by immunosequencing and related to cytomegalovirus serostatus. Besides the first cohort of about 730 subjects, a separate validation cohort made up of 120 or so different subjects was used. High-throughput TCR immunosequencing, statistical association of individual TCRs with disease status, and machine learning were combined to predict cytomegalovirus infection status. In a later analysis, previously published TCR beta repertoires from several hundred donors were re-analyzed and high-resolution HLA genotyping was added so that TCR occurrence patterns could be studied. Rather than drawing on any new phenotypic data, the later analysis identified candidate immune exposures from TCR beta sequences and the way those sequences occurred across donors. An earlier analysis of about 600 of the donors used high-throughput TCR beta sequencing to judge whether each TCR beta V gene segment behaved as functional or pseudogenic. Donor age, sex, ethnicity and CMV serostatus were compiled together with the repertoire data. A later genetic analysis took genome-wide SNP genotypes for about three fifths of the 666 donors and used that subset as a discovery cohort. Every discovery cohort repertoire had been produced on one sequencing platform. Class I and class II HLA loci were covered by the typing at four-digit resolution. The number of typed donors differed by locus: about 629-630 for A, B, C, DRB1 and DQB1; 522 for DQA1; approximately 610 for DPA1; and around 490 for DPB1. Several DR-DQ haplotypes were handled as single units for association and clustering because linkage in the cohort was strong. Among roughly 370 genotyped donors of the cohort, an average of about 240,000 unique TCR beta nucleotide sequences were sequenced per donor, around 20% of them non-productive. Overall study results and their limits: The authors suggested that the approach could potentially be generalized to other disease states and immunological phenotypes. Because counts were too low, approximately 18 rarely observed V segments, including chromosome 9 orphons, were excluded from the earlier analysis of roughly 580 of the donors. In a later genetic analysis, fewer N-insertions in productive TCRs were reported among donors in an Asian-associated ancestry cluster than the 666-donor mean. A few of the identified cytomegalovirus-associated TCR beta chains were confirmed in vitro to be specific for cytomegalovirus antigens. Several of the top co-occurrence clusters appeared to be linked to parvovirus B19, influenza, CMV and Epstein-Barr virus, according to a later analysis. When HLA alleles, especially DR and DQ, strongly co-occurred, TCR associations were difficult to assign to individual alleles. In a later analysis, the rate of TCR association differed among HLA loci, with DRB1 alleles having the most associated TCRs and HLA-C alleles having the fewest. A later analysis associated approximately 17,000 TCR beta sequences with specific HLA alleles at a false discovery rate of 0.05. A further reported finding was that TCR beta sequences accurately predicted the HLA-A and HLA-B alleles for most subjects in the first cohort. Correlated functional status among segregating V segments might reflect linkage disequilibrium, but an unknown experimental factor could not be ruled out. This cohort had only TCR beta chains sequenced, and the lack of alpha or paired-chain data limited which features could be detected. Because the 87-base-pair reads could not distinguish some IMGT-functional V segments, including TRBV6-2 and TRBV6-3, those segments were excluded. HLA typing was unavailable for some donors at each locus, so association tests used only the typed subset. In a later analysis, most CMV-associated TCR beta chains were found to appear HLA-restricted, with HLA associations seemingly driven largely by CMV exposure. The sequencing pipeline was judged likely to have produced a cluster of highly shared sequence variants as a technical artifact. V-gene and J-gene trimming of TCR beta chains was associated with a missense DCLRE1C variant in a later genetic analysis, and the association was replicated in an independent cohort. The study listed 150 to 200 TCR beta chains as associated with cytomegalovirus. Sequencing depth was assumed to be roughly uniform across donors in the presence/absence analyses, though that assumption may not hold. An earlier analysis of approximately 500 of the donors showed that most TCR beta V segments appeared in productive rearrangements either about 87% or about 30% of the time, which broadly matched IMGT annotations. Cytomegalovirus status was reported to be diagnosed by the classifier with high specificity and sensitivity in both the original and validation cohorts. CMV serostatus was the only immune exposure information available for the cohort. In a later analysis, HLA-associated TCR beta chains were found to be more clonally expanded and to have lower generation probabilities than equally common non-associated chains. Most TCR sequences were observed very rarely across donors, whereas some public TCRs were present in many individuals.

The cohort consisted of 670 or so healthy bone marrow donors. All cohort members were sampled while nominally healthy, although unrecorded immune exposures were likely present. The donor was CMV seropositive and was included in the group of about 290 seropositive cohort members. Each donor provided a peripheral blood sample, and peripheral blood mononuclear cells were used for TCR beta sequencing. The Qiagen DNeasy Blood Extraction Kit was used to extract genomic DNA from the blood cell samples. The library was obtained by the immunoSEQ multiplex PCR assay. The multiplex PCR relied on a mix of 60 forward primers for TCR Vbeta segments and 13 reverse primers for TCR Jbeta segments. Amplification of the CDR3 region of rearranged TCR beta genes was performed with a multiplex PCR assay on genomic DNA. Amplified TCR beta libraries were sequenced as 87-base-pair reads on the Illumina HiSeq System. The study's processing was this. A later analysis counted some 74 million unique TCR beta chains across the 700 or so repertoires, and some 11 million of these chains were shared by at least two donors. A nearest-neighbor algorithm error-corrected the raw reads and collapsed the reads into unique sequences, merging closely related sequences to remove PCR and sequencing errors. CDR3 sequences were aligned to IMGT reference sequences to assign V, D and J gene segments. Each retained sequence needed at least a six-nucleotide match to both a V gene segment and a J gene segment. A rearrangement counted as productive if the CDR3 had no stop codons and remained in frame with V and J, and every other rearrangement counted as non-productive. Following IMGT convention, CDR3 was defined as the stretch from the second conserved V-encoded cysteine to the conserved J-encoded phenylalanine. The earlier analysis of more than 450 of the donors excluded sequences that lacked an unambiguous match to a single V gene segment. An earlier analysis of 500 to 600 of the donors classified V segments as functional when productive rearrangements were above 56.7% and as segregating when the standard deviation between donors was above 5%. To diagnose cytomegalovirus status from the catalog of TCR beta chain sequences, a statistical classification framework was built. V and J gene assignment, in a later analysis, came from comparing TCR nucleotide sequences with IMGT/GENE-DB human TR gene sequences. In a later analysis, CDR3 sequences and most-parsimonious VDJ recombination scenarios were assigned using the TCRdist pipeline. In a later analysis, each TCR beta chain was defined by its CDR3 amino acid sequence together with its V-gene family, and reads lacking a unique V-gene family were excluded. In a later analysis, approximately 590 highly shared, low-generation-probability nucleotide sequences were removed to address suspected cross-contamination and a sequencing artifact. In a later analysis, a clonal expansion index for each public chain was calculated from normalized within-repertoire ranks of inferred template counts. In a later analysis, generation probabilities were computed with a VDJ recombination model fitted to out-of-frame rearrangements, and the resulting probabilities were checked against IGoR. A later analysis scored TCR-TCR, TCR-HLA and TCR-CMV co-occurrence with hypergeometric tests, applying a repertoire-size bias correction to TCR pairs. To estimate false discovery rates, a later analysis permuted the HLA or CMV assignments 20 times. In a later analysis, co-occurring TCRs were grouped with DBSCAN, and TCRdist sequence similarity was added when clustering was performed within HLA-allele-positive subsets. Repertoires with fewer than 30,000 or more than 120,000 public chains, plus five repertoires with anomalous nucleotide sharing, were excluded from co-occurrence clustering. In TCRdb, the immuneACCESS table is reduced to in-frame sequences with V and J assigned. These tables do not hold every clone; where another copy was compared, an unresolved V gene accounts for under half, and the others remain unexplained. D and trimming come from the DNA, and the V and J calls and clone size come from that table. This sample holds about 82,000 clones; roughly 74% were observed only once. The top ten hold around 6.5% of the sample.

CDR1 and CDR2 were assigned from the germline V gene as SGHTS and YDEGEE. From the cysteine up to the phenylalanine, the CDR3 has a length of 18 residues. The DNA shown is the 54-base CDR3, in frame from base 1. V has 2 bases trimmed and J has 6 bases trimmed; junction bases matching no gene number 19. Note on this clone: What this receptor recognizes is not known. Base qualities are not recorded, but no much larger clone differs from it by a single base.

This receptor was taken from a woman aged 45 to 65 in good health and CMV-seropositive. The source material was PBMCs. This chain is built from TRBV5-8 and TRBJ1-1; 7 middle bases align to TRBD1. The nucleotide sequence is given as TGTGCCAGCAGCTTCAACGATCTTGTGACAGGGAGTTTGTCTGAAGCTTTCTTT. Translated, it gives CASSFNDLVTGSLSEAFF.